This is a list of T cell receptor beta chains from one sample in a study of T-cell reconstitution after alpha-beta-depleted transplantation in children. Via MiXCR, TCRdb re-called the PCR reads, giving one row per CDR3 protein. The table includes more than 150,000 distinct CDR3 sequences, 13% to 15% detected once. Sequencing used PBMCs from the stem cell graft donor, obtained from the stem cell graft. The receptors originated from a human donor who donated a stem cell graft to a child with acute lymphoblastic leukemia. The CDR3 runs from the conserved cysteine through the conserved F or W. A D gene is named only where the DNA matches it firmly. Clone sizes are given selectively: once, few, many, or a class where the clone is expanded.

TRBV30	many	TRBJ2-3	TRBD2	CAWSPSGGSPDTQYF	TGTGCCTGGAGTCCCTCGGGGGGGAGCCCAGATACGCAGTATTTT
TRBV5-1	many	TRBJ2-7	TRBD1	CASSLATGQGILQYF	TGCGCCAGCAGCTTGGCGACGGGACAGGGGATTTTGCAGTACTTC
TRBV5-1	few	TRBJ2-1	TRBD2	CASSLTAGELQWEQFF	TGCGCCAGCAGCTTGACGGCGGGAGAGTTACAATGGGAGCAGTTCTTC
TRBV20-1	many	TRBJ1-2	NA	CSARVIGWNYGYTF	TGCAGTGCTAGAGTAATAGGGTGGAACTATGGCTACACCTTC
TRBV29-1	many	TRBJ2-1	TRBD1	CSVEDWGQGANDEQFF	TGCAGCGTTGAAGATTGGGGACAGGGGGCTAACGATGAGCAGTTCTTC
TRBV20-1	many	TRBJ2-1	TRBD2	CSARDRSGRPYNEQFF	TGCAGTGCTAGAGATCGTAGCGGGAGACCCTACAATGAGCAGTTCTTC
TRBV24-1	NA	TRBJ1-5	NA	CATSLSNQPQHF	TGTGCCACCAGTTTGAGCAATCAGCCCCAGCATTTT
TRBV25-1	many	TRBJ1-2	TRBD1	CASSERGGDGYTF	TGTGCCAGCAGTGAAAGAGGGGGCGATGGCTACACCTTC
TRBV14	few	TRBJ1-1	NA	CASSQGQGVVEAFF	TGTGCCAGCAGCCAAGGCCAGGGTGTGGTGGAAGCTTTCTTT
TRBV5-5	NA	TRBJ1-2	NA	CASSERAGASYGYTF	TGTGCCAGCAGTGAGAGGGCAGGAGCCTCCTATGGCTACACCTTC
TRBV5-1	many	TRBJ2-1	TRBD2	CASSLGAGGGFNEQFF	TGCGCCAGCAGCTTGGGTGCGGGAGGTGGATTCAATGAGCAGTTCTTC
TRBV9	many	TRBJ2-7	NA	CASSVEDNSYEQYF	TGTGCCAGCAGCGTAGAGGACAACTCCTACGAGCAGTACTTC
TRBV20-1	many	TRBJ2-4	NA	CSSWGPAKNIQYF	TGCAGTAGTTGGGGTCCCGCCAAAAACATTCAGTACTTC
TRBV6-2/TRBV6-3	NA	TRBJ2-7	NA	CASSRVFRRGPSYEQYF	TGTGCCAGCAGTCGCGTCTTTCGGCGGGGCCCCTCCTACGAGCAGTACTTC
TRBV4-1	few	TRBJ2-2	TRBD1	CASSRRDRGTGELFF	TGCGCCAGCAGCCGCCGGGACAGGGGTACCGGGGAGCTGTTTTTT
TRBV18	many	TRBJ1-1	NA	CASSPPRYGESGAFF	TGTGCCAGCTCACCACCGCGCTACGGGGAGTCCGGAGCTTTCTTT